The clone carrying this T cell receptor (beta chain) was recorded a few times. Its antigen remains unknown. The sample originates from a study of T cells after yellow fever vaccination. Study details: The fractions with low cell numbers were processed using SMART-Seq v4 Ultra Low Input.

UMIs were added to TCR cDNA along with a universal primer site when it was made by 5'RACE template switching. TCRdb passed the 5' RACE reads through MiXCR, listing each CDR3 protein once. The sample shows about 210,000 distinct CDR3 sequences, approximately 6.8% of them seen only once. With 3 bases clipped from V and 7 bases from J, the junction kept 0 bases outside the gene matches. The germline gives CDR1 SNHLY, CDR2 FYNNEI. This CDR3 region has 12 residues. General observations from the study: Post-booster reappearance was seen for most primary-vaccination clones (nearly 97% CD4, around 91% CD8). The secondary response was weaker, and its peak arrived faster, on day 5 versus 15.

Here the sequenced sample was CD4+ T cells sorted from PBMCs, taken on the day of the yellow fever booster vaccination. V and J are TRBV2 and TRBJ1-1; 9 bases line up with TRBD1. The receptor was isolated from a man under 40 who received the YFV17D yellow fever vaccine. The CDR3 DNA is TGTGCCAGCAGTGAGGGACAGGGTGAAGCTTTCTTT. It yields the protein CASSEGQGEAFF.